The 5 T cell receptor beta chains below all came from one sample that was sequenced in a study of human T cells and chemical hapten exposure. Specified time point: patch test 2, 6 weeks after DPC sensitization. Sample treatment: therapeutic diphenylcyclopropenone sensitization with weekly scalp DPC. TCRdb re-derived calls from the RACE reads in MiXCR, one entry per CDR3 protein. Among 350,000 to 400,000 distinct CDR3 sequences listed, nearly 6.5% were seen once. Here the sequenced sample was whole blood, taken in connection with sensitization to the hapten diphenylcyclopropenone (DPC). All receptors come from a woman aged 18-29 years with alopecia areata. Some clones in this sample may be carry-over from other donors' samples.

This clonotype was recorded a few times. The rearrangement uses TRBV6-2 or TRBV6-3 and TRBJ1-6, with D perhaps TRBD1 (6 bases). The V gene's germline CDR1 is MNHEY and CDR2 SVGEGT. Trimming removed 6 bases at V and 8 bases at J, with 20 bases between. CDR3 length equals 16 residues. The CDR3 is CASSPYPQGSDSPLHF. The CDR3 DNA is TGTGCCAGCAGCCCTTACCCACAGGGTAGTGATTCACCCCTCCACTTT.

This clonotype was picked up a small number of times. The chain combines TRBV4-1 with TRBJ2-4; D perhaps matches TRBD2 (5 bases). Germline V gene lookup returns CDR1 MGHRA and CDR2 YSYEKL. The CDR3 has 19 residues. V shed 0 bases and J shed 1 base, with 19 bases lying between them. CDR3 sequence (DNA): TGCGCCAGCAGCCAAGATCGTCCGGGGATCGGCCTGGCCAAAAACATTCAGTACTTC. Translating gives CASSQDRPGIGLAKNIQYF.

In its sample, this clonotype was seen many times. The chain is built from TRBV29-1 and TRBJ1-2; weak D call: TRBD1 (6 bases). CDR3 size: 15 residues. V was cut by 6 bases and J by 0 bases, with 17 bases left in between. Germline CDR1 reads SQVTM; CDR2 reads ANQGSEA. CDR3: CSVPKTGTSNYGYTF. In nucleotides, the CDR3 is TGCAGCGTCCCAAAGACAGGCACCTCTAACTATGGCTACACCTTC.

This clonotype has ten or more counts. The chain has TRBV7-2 and TRBJ1-2, with D possibly TRBD1 on 6 matching bases. CDR3 length: 16 residues. In germline, CDR1 is SGHTA, CDR2 FQGNSA. V was clipped by 2 bases and J by 2 bases, with 15 bases between them. Here the CDR3 reads CASSLTPSGQNYGYTF. The CDR3 DNA follows: TGTGCCAGCAGCTTAACCCCTTCAGGACAGAACTATGGCTACACCTTC.

In this sample, this clonotype turned up many times. The rearrangement links TRBV9 to TRBJ2-3, with D maybe TRBD1 (5 bases). V dropped 4 bases and J dropped 4 bases, with 10 bases sitting between them. CDR1 is SGDLS, CDR2 YYNGEE, per germline. The CDR3 is 13 amino acids. The CDR3 sequence: CASSPQVADTQYF. The CDR3 nucleotides are TGTGCCAGCAGCCCACAGGTTGCAGATACGCAGTATTTT. Using reference TRBV9 and TRBJ2-3 for the parts outside the CDR3, the full variable domain is DSGVTQTPKHLITATGQRVTLRCSPRSGDLSVYWYQQSLDQGLQFLIQYYNGEERAKGNILERFSAQQFPDLHSELNLSSLELGDSALYFCASSPQVADTQYFGPGTRLTVL.